The clone carrying this T cell receptor beta chain was detected a few times. The antigen is not known. J lost 2 bases, V lost 1 base, and 4 bases had no gene match. This CDR3 has 16 amino acids. CDR1 and CDR2 from the germline V gene are LNHDA and SQIVND (reference sequence). These data belong to a study of T cells in Graves' hyperthyroidism and ophthalmopathy. Study findings and constraints: Stable hyperthyroidism was separated from ophthalmopathy by a model based on 13 V-J features. Blood held most thyroid clonotypes expanded above 0.001 frequency.

Diagnoses were established using clinical symptoms, serum thyroxine and TRAb, thyroid ultrasound and orbital computed tomography. RNA transcripts served as the template for amplifying TCR beta CDR3 regions. An initial round of RT-PCR targeting the TCR CDR3 relied on the HTBI primer set. TCRdb fed the multiplex PCR reads into MiXCR, producing one record per CDR3 protein. Among about 400,000 distinct CDR3 sequences listed, roughly 14% were seen once. The sequencing sample was made of blood. This clonotype originated in a woman aged 25 to 39 with Graves' ophthalmopathy. The chain carries TRBV19 and TRBJ2-5, with TRBD2 identical over 10 bases. The CDR3 loop is CASSIVSGGGQETQYF. The CDR3 DNA reads as TGTGCCAGTAGTATAGTAAGCGGGGGGGGTCAAGAGACCCAGTACTTC.